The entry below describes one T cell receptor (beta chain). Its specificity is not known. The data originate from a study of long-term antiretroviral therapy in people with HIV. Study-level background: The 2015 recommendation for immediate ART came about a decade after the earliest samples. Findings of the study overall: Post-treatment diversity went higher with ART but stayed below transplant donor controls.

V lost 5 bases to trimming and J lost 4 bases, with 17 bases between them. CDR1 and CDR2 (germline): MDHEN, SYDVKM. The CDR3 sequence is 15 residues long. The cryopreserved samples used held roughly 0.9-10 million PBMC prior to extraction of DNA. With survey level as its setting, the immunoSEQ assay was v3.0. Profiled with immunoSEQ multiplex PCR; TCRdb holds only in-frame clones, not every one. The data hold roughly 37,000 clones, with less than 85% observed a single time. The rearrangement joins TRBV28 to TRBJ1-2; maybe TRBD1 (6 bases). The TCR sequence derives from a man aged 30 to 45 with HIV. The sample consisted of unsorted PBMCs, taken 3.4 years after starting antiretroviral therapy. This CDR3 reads CASSLPVGGPYGYTF. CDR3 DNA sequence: TGTGCCAGCAGTCTCCCCGTAGGGGGGCCCTATGGCTACACCTTC.